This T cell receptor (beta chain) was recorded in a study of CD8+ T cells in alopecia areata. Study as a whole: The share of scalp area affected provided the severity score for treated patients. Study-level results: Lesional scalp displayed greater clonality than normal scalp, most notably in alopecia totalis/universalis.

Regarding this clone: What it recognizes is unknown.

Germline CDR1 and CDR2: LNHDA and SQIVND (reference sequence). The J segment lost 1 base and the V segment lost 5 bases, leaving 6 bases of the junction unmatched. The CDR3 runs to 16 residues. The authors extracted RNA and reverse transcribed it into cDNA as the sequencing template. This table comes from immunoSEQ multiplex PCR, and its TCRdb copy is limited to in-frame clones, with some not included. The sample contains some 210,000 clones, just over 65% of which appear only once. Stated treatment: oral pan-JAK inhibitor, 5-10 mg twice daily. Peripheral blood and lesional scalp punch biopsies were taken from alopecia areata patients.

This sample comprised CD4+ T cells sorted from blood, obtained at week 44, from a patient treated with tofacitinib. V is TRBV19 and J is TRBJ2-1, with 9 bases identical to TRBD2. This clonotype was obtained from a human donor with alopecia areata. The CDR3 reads CASSSRTSGSYNEQFF. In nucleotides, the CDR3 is TGTGCCAGTAGTTCACGCACTAGCGGGTCCTACAATGAGCAGTTCTTC.